The 10 T cell receptor beta chains reported below all come from one sample, sequenced in a study of response to subunit inactivated influenza vaccine. TCRdb reprocessed the RT-PCR reads via MiXCR and lists one record per CDR3 protein. The sample lists roughly 620,000 distinct CDR3 sequences, approximately 10% occurring once. In addition, the sample was reused for a study of T cells expressing NK-cell markers. That work states: A 5'RACE template switching approach incorporating UMIs was used to make TCR beta cDNA.

Sequenced material: PBMCs from blood, taken on the day of vaccination. These receptors all come from a man in his forties or fifties who received an inactivated influenza vaccine.

The chain couples TRBV20-1 to TRBJ2-2; no reliable D call. The CDR3 length is 11 residues. Germline V lookup: CDR1 DFQATT, CDR2 SNEGSKA (reference sequence). The V and J ends lost 2 bases and 7 bases respectively, with 5 bases between them. CDR3 sequence: CSARRRGELFF. CDR3 sequence (DNA): TGCAGTGCTAGACGGCGCGGGGAGCTGTTTTTT.

Ten or more counts support this clonotype. J is TRBJ2-3 and V is TRBV20-1, with 7 bases fitting TRBD2. CDR1 is DFQATT, CDR2 SNEGSKA, per germline (reference sequence). The CDR3 spans 15 residues. The V gene end was trimmed by 5 bases and the J gene end by 3 bases; junction bases not matched to a gene: 11. For the CDR3, the DNA is TGCAGTGCTCTCAGATCTAGCGGAAGAACAGATACGCAGTATTTT. Protein: CSALRSSGRTDTQYF.

V gene TRBV28 combines with J gene TRBJ2-7; D possibly corresponds to TRBD2 (5 bases). V shed 9 bases and J shed 2 bases, with 14 bases lying between them. Germline V CDR1 and CDR2: MDHEN, SYDVKM. The CDR3 is made up of 13 amino acids. Written as DNA, the CDR3 is TGTGCCAGTGTGCGGTCGGGGACCTACGAGCAGTACTTC. This sequence encodes CASVRSGTYEQYF.

This clonotype was recorded at least ten times. The chain couples TRBV14 to TRBJ2-3; TRBD2 matches at 11 bases. J gave up 7 bases and V 4 bases, and 7 bases lay outside the gene matches. CDR1 and CDR2 from the germline V gene are SGHDN and FVKESK. The CDR3 is 15 residues long. The CDR3: CASSRSGGASYTQYF. The CDR3 nucleotides read TGTGCCAGCAGCCGTAGCGGGGGGGCCTCTTATACGCAGTATTTT.

At least ten counts were recorded for this clonotype. This chain connects TRBV18 to TRBJ1-2; no definite D call. Per the germline V gene, CDR1 is KGHSH and CDR2 is LQKENI. This CDR3 has 14 amino acids. Trimming cost V 3 bases and J 3 bases, with 11 bases left between them. CDR3: CASSPAAGHYGYTF. In nucleotides, the CDR3 is TGTGCCAGCTCACCGGCAGCAGGCCACTATGGCTACACCTTC.

This chain connects TRBV29-1 to TRBJ2-5, with 9 bases aligning to TRBD1. This CDR3 is built from 14 residues. V gave up 5 bases and J gave up 1 base; unmatched junction bases: 5. Germline V gene data show CDR1 as SQVTM and CDR2 as ANQGSEA. The CDR3 here is CSVWDRVPQETQYF. In DNA form, the CDR3 reads TGCAGCGTTTGGGACAGGGTTCCCCAAGAGACCCAGTACTTC. The entire variable domain, with the rest obtained from reference TRBV29-1 and TRBJ2-5, is as follows: SAVISQKPSRDICQRGTSLTIQCQVDSQVTMMFWYRQQPGQSLTLIATANQGSEATYESGFVIDKFPISRPNLTFSTLTVSNMSPEDSSIYLCSVWDRVPQETQYFGPGTRLLVL.

The chain recombines TRBV2 with TRBJ2-1, with D uncertain. The V gene's germline CDR1 is SNHLY and CDR2 FYNNEI. V dropped 4 bases and J dropped 4 bases, with 8 bases sitting between them. The CDR3 consists of 13 residues. The CDR3 protein is CASSGTVYNEQFF. The CDR3 DNA is TGTGCCAGCAGTGGAACAGTTTACAATGAGCAGTTCTTC.

This clonotype showed up just a few times. This sequence joins TRBV29-1 and TRBJ2-7; no firm D call. V lost 4 bases to trimming and J lost 0 bases, with 4 bases between them. The CDR3 extends over 11 amino acids. CDR1 and CDR2 from the germline V gene are SQVTM and ANQGSEA. The CDR3 coding sequence is TGCAGCGTTGCTAACTCCTACGAGCAGTACTTC. Residues: CSVANSYEQYF.

This chain links TRBV6-2 or TRBV6-3 with TRBJ2-1, with 12 positions matching TRBD1. Germline V lookup: CDR1 MNHEY, CDR2 SVGEGT. V gave up 6 bases and J gave up 6 bases; unmatched junction bases: 6. The CDR3 has 15 amino acids. In DNA form, the CDR3 reads TGTGCCAGCAGCTGGGGACAGGGGGCGTCCAATGAGCAGTTCTTC. Its translation: CASSWGQGASNEQFF.

This clonotype has only a few counts. The chain employs TRBV2 and TRBJ2-5; D remains unclear. The germline V gene has CDR1 SNHLY and CDR2 FYNNEI. CDR3 length: 14 residues. V was cut by 7 bases and J by 5 bases, with 17 bases left in between. The CDR3 region has the DNA TGTGCCAGCATGACGGTCGGAATGGGTGAGACCCAGTACTTC. It translates to CASMTVGMGETQYF.